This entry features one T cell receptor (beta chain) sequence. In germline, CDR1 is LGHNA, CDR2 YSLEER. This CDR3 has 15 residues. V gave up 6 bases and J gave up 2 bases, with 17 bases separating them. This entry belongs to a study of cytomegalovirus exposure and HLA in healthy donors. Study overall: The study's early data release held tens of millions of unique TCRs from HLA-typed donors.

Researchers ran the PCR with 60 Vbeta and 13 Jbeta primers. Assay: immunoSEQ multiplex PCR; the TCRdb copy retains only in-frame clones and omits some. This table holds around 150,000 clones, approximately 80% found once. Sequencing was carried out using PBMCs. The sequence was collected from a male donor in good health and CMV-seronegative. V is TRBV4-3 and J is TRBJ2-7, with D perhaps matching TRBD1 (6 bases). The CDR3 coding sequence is TGCGCCAGCAGTTATACGGGCAGGGGACCCTACGAGCAGTACTTC. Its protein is CASSYTGRGPYEQYF.